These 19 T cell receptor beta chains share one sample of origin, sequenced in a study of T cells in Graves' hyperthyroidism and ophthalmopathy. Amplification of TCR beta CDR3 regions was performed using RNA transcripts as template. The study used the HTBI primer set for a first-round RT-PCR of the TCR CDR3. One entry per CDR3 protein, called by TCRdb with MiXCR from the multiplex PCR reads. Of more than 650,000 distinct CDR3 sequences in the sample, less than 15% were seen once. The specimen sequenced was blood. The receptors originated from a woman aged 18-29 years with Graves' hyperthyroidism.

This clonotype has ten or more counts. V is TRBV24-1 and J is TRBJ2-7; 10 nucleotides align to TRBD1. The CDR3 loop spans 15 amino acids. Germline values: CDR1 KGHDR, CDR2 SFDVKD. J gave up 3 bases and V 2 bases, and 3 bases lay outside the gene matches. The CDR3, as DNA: TGTGCCACCAGTGATTCGCGGACAGGGGGCTACGAGCAGTACTTC. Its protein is CATSDSRTGGYEQYF.

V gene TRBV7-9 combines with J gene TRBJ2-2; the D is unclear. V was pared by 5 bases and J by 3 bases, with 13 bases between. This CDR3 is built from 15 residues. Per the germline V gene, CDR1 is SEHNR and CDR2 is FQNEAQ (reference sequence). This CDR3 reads CASSRRLDYTGELFF. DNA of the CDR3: TGTGCCAGCAGCCGGAGACTCGACTACACCGGGGAGCTGTTTTTT.

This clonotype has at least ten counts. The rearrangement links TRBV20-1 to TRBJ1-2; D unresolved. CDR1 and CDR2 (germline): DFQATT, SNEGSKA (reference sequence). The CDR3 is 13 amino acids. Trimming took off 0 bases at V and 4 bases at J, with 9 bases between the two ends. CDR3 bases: TGCAGTGCTAGAGAAGCAGTCAGCTATGGCTACACCTTC. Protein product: CSAREAVSYGYTF.

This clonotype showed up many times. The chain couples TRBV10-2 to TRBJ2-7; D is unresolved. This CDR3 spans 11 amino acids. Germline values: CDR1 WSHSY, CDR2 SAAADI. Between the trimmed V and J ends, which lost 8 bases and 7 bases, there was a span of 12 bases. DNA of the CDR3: TGCGCCAGCGCCCGAGCTGGTGAGCAGTACTTC. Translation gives CASARAGEQYF.

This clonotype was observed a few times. The CDR3 is CSVKGEISYEQYF. The DNA for the CDR3 is TGCAGTGTAAAGGGGGAAATCTCCTACGAGCAGTACTTC. The chain combines TRBV20-1 with TRBJ2-7, with D perhaps TRBD1 (6 bases). CDR1 is DFQATT, CDR2 SNEGSKA, per germline (reference sequence). V was clipped by 7 bases and J by 0 bases, with 13 bases between them. The CDR3 contains 13 residues.

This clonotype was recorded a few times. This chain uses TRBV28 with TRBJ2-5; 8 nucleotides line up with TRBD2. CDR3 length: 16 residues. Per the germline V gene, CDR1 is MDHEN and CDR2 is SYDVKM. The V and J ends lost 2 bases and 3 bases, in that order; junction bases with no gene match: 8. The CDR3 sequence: CASSLIGRALEETQYF. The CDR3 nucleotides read TGTGCCAGCAGTTTAATCGGGAGGGCCCTGGAAGAGACCCAGTACTTC.

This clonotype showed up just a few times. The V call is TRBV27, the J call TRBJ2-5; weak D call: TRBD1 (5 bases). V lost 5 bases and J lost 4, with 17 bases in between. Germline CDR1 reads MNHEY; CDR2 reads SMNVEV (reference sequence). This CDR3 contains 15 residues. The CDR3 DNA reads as TGTGCCAGCAGTCCCTACGGGCAGGGAAGAGAGACCCAGTACTTC. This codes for CASSPYGQGRETQYF.

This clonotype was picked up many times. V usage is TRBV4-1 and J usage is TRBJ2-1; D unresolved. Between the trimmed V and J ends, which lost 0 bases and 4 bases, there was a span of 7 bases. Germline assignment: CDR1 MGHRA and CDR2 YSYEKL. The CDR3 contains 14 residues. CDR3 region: CASSQEGKYNEQFF. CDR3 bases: TGCGCCAGCAGCCAAGAGGGGAAATACAATGAGCAGTTCTTC.

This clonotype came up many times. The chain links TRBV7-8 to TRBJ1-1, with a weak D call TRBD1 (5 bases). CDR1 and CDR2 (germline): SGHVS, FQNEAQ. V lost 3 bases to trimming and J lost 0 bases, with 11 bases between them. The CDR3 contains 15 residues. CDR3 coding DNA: TGTGCCAGCAGCTTTCTGACAGAGCTGAACACTGAAGCTTTCTTT. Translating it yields CASSFLTELNTEAFF.

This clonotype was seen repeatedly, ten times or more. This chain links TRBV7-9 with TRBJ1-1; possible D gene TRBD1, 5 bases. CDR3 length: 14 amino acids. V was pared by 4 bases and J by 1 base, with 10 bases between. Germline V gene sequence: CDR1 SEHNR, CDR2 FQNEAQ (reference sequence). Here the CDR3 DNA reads TGTGCCAGCAGCTCCGGGGCAGGGAACACTGAAGCTTTCTTT. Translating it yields CASSSGAGNTEAFF.

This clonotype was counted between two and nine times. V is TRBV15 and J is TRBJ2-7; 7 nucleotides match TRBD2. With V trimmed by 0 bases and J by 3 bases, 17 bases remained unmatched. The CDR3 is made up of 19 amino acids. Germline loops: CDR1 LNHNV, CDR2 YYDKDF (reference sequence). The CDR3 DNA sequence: TGTGCCACCAGCAGAGAGGGGTGGGCAGGCCTAAGCGGGATCTACGAGCAGTACTTC. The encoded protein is CATSREGWAGLSGIYEQYF.

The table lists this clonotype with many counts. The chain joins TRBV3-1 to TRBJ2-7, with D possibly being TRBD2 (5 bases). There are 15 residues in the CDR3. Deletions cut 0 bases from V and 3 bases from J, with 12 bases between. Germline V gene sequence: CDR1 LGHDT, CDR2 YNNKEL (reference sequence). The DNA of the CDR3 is TGTGCCAGCAGCCAAGAGTTGGACTCAAACTACGAGCAGTACTTC. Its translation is CASSQELDSNYEQYF.

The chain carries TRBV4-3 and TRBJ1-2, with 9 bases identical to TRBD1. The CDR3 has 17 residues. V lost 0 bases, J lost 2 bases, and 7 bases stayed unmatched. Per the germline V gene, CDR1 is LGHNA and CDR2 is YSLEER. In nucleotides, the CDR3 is TGCGCCAGCAGCCAAGATTGGGGGACAGGGAGGAACTATGGCTACACCTTC. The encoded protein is CASSQDWGTGRNYGYTF.

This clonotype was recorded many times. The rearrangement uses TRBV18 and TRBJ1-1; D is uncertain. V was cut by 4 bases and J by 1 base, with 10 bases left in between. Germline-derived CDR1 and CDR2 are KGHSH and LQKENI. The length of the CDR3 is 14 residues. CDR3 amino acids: CASSLGPQNTEAFF. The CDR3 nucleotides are TGTGCCAGCTCACTCGGACCGCAGAACACTGAAGCTTTCTTT.

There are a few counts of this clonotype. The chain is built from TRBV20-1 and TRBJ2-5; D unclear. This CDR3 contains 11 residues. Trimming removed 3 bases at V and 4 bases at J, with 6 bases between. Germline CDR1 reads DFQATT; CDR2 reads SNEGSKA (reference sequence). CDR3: CSARDIETQYF. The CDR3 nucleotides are TGCAGTGCTAGGGATATAGAGACCCAGTACTTC.

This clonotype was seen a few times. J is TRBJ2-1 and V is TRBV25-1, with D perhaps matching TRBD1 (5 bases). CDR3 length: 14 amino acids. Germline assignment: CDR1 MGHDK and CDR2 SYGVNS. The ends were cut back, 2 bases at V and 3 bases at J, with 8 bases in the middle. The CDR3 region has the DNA TGTGCCAGCAGTGAACCGACAGTCTACAATGAGCAGTTCTTC. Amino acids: CASSEPTVYNEQFF. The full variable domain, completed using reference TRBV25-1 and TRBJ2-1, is EADIYQTPRYLVIGTGKKITLECSQTMGHDKMYWYQQDPGMELHLIHYSYGVNSTEKGDLSSESTVSRIRTEHFPLTLESARPSHTSQYLCASSEPTVYNEQFFGPGTRLTVL.

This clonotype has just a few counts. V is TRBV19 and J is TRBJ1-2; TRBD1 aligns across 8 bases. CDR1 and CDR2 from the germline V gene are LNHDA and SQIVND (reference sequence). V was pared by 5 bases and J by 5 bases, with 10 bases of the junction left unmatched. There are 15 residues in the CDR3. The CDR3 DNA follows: TGTGCCAGTAGTCGAACCTTGGGACAGGAGTATGGCTACACCTTC. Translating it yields CASSRTLGQEYGYTF.

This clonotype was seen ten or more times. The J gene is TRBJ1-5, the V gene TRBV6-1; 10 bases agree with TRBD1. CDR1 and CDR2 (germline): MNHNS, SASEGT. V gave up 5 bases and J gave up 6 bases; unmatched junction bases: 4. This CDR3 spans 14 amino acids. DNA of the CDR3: TGTGCCAGCAGTACCGGGACAGGGGCTCAGCCCCAGCATTTT. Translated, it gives CASSTGTGAQPQHF.

In DNA form, the CDR3 reads TGCAGTGCTAGAGACCCGCTAGCGAGGAGCTCCTACGAGCAGTACTTC. It yields the protein CSARDPLARSSYEQYF. V gene TRBV20-1 combines with J gene TRBJ2-7, with TRBD2 as a possible D gene (6 bases). V was trimmed by 0 bases and J by 0 bases, leaving 15 bases between them. The CDR3 is made up of 16 amino acids. CDR1 is DFQATT, CDR2 SNEGSKA, per germline (reference sequence).